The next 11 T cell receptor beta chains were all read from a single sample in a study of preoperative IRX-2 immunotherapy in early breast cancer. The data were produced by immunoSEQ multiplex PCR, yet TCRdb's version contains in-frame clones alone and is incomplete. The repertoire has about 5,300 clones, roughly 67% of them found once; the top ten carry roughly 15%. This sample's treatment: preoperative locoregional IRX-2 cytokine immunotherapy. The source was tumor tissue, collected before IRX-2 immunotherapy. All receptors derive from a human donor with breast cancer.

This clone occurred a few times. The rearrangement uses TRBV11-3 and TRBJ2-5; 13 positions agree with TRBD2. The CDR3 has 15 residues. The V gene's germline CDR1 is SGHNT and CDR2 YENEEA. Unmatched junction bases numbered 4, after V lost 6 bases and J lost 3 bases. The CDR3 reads CASRQTSGGKETQYF. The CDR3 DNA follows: TGTGCCAGCAGACAGACTAGCGGGGGGAAAGAGACCCAGTACTTC.

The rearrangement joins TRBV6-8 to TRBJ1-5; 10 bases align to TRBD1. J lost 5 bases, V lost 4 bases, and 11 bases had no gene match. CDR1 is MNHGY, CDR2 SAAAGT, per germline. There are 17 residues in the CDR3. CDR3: CASSSSPGQGTHQPQHF. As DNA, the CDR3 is TGTGCCAGCAGTTCGTCTCCGGGACAGGGGACCCATCAGCCCCAGCATTTT.

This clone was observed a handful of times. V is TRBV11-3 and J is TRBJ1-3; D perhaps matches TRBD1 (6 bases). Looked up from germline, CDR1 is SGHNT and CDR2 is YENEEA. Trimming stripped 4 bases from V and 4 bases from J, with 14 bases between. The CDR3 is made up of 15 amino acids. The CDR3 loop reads CASSWSGGQGNTIYF. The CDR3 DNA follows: TGTGCCAGCAGCTGGAGTGGGGGGCAAGGAAACACCATATATTTT.

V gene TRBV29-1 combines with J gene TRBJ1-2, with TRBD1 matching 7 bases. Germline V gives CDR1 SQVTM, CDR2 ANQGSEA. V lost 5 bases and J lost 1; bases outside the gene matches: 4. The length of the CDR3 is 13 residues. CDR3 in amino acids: CSVSGGNNYGYTF. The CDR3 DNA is TGCAGCGTTTCAGGGGGAAATAACTATGGCTACACCTTC.

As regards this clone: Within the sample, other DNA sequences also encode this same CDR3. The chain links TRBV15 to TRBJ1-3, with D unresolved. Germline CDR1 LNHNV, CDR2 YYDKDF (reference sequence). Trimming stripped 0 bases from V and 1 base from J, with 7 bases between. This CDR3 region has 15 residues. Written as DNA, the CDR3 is TGTGCCACCAGCAGAGATCCAGGATCTGGAAACACCATATATTTT. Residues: CATSRDPGSGNTIYF.

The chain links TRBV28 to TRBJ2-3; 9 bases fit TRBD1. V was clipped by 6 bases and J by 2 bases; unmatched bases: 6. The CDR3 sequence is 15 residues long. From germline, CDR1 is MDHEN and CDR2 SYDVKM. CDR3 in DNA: TGTGCCAGCAGCACCGGGACAGGGAACACAGATACGCAGTATTTT. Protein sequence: CASSTGTGNTDTQYF.

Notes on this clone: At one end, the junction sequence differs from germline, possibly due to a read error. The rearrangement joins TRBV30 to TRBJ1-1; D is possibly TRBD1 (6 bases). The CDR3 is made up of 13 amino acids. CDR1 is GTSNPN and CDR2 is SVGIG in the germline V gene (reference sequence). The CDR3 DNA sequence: TGTGCCTGGAGTGTAATAGTCACCGGGACACCCCTCTTT. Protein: CAWSVIVTGTPLF. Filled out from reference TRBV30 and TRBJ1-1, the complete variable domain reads SQTIHQWPATLVQPVGSPLSLECTVEGTSNPNLYWYRQAAGRGLQLLFYSVGIGQISSEVPQNLSASRPQDRQFILSSKKLLLSDSGFYLCAWSVIVTGTPLFGQGTRLTVV.

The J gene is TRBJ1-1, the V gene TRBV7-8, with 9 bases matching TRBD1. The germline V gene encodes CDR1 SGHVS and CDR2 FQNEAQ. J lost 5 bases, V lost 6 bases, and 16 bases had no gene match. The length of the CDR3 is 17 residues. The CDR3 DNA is TGTGCCAGCAGGCTTGGGTGGTCGGGACAGGGATGGACTGAAGCTTTCTTT. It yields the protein CASRLGWSGQGWTEAFF. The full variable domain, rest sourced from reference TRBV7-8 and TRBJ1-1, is GAGVSQSPRYKVAKRGQDVALRCDPISGHVSLFWYQQALGQGPEFLTYFQNEAQLDKSGLPSDRFFAERPEGSVSTLKIQRTQQEDSAVYLCASRLGWSGQGWTEAFFGQGTRLTVV.

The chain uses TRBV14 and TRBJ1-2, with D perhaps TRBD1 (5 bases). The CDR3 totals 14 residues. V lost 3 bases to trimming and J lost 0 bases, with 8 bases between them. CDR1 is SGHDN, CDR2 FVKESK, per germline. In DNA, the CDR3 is TGTGCCAGCAGCCAGACAGTTTCTAACTATGGCTACACCTTC. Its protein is CASSQTVSNYGYTF.

Here the CDR3 reads CASIPRDGPQHF. CDR3 nucleotide sequence: TGTGCCAGTATCCCTAGGGACGGGCCCCAGCATTTT. The rearrangement uses TRBV19 and TRBJ1-5; perhaps TRBD1 as D (5 bases). Germline CDR1 LNHDA, CDR2 SQIVND (reference sequence). This CDR3 spans 12 amino acids. Trimming removed 7 bases at V and 9 bases at J, with 13 bases between.

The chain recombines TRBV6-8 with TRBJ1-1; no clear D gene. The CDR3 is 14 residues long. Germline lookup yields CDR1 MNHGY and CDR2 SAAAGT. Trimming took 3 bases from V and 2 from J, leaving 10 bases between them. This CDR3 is CASSYISRNTEAFF. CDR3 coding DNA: TGTGCCAGCAGTTATATTTCCAGAAACACTGAAGCTTTCTTT.